This T cell receptor (beta chain) was sequenced in a study of shared clonotypes between healthy human individuals. An even split of each subset's genomic DNA across several immunoSEQ plates was performed. Clones were read by immunoSEQ multiplex PCR, and TCRdb kept only the in-frame ones, dropping some. The repertoire has around 690,000 clones, 80% to 95% of them found once; the top ten carry more than 30%. With respect to this clone: Its antigen is unknown.

The study, taken as a whole, reports: The study drew on few donors, limiting represented genetic and exposure-history diversity. Generally, naive subsets came out with larger estimated richness than memory subsets.

The J segment lost 2 bases and the V segment lost 2 bases, leaving 9 bases of the junction unmatched. CDR1 is KGHSH and CDR2 is LQKENI in the germline V gene. This CDR3 has 16 amino acids. The sample consisted of memory CD8+ T cells from PBMCs. Subset reported: CD45RO+ cells pooled with CCR7-negative TemRA cells. The chain is built from TRBV18 and TRBJ2-7; 7 bases match TRBD1. This clonotype was sampled from a man younger than 35 in good health. Some clones in this sample may be carry-over from other donors' samples. The CDR3: CASSPEDRFTAYEQYF. CDR3 sequence (DNA): TGTGCCAGCTCACCAGAGGACAGGTTCACGGCCTACGAGCAGTACTTC.